This T cell receptor (beta chain) was recorded in a study of tumor and adjacent non-tumor tissue in lung cancer. The template was RNA from unsorted bulk tissue. Looked up from germline, CDR1 is MGHRA and CDR2 is YSYEKL. The CDR3 length is 14 residues. The V and J ends lost 6 bases and 3 bases, in that order; junction bases with no gene match: 6. TCRbeta libraries were built with three rounds of nested PCR, modified from ARM-PCR. TCRdb re-called the multiplex PCR reads with MiXCR, one entry per CDR3 protein. This table has roughly 120,000 distinct CDR3 sequences, over 75% appearing once. This clonotype was seen just once.

The TCR sequence derives from a man aged 70-80 years with non-small cell lung cancer. The sequenced material came from lung tumor tissue. V is TRBV4-1 and J is TRBJ2-7, with 9 bases lining up with TRBD1. CDR3 sequence reads: CASSIRDRDYEQYF. The CDR3 region has the DNA TGCGCCAGCAGTATCCGGGACAGGGACTACGAGCAGTACTTC.